The 30 T cell receptor beta chains in this list originate from one sample, sequenced in a study of spatial heterogeneity in lung cancer. Time point reported: sample taken at primary tumor resection. The authors sequenced whole RNA from tumor, nontumor lung or frozen PBMC without sorting. Using its own MiXCR run on the 5' RACE reads, TCRdb lists one record per CDR3 protein. The top ten hold around 4.6% of the sample, which has about 82,000 distinct CDR3 sequences, 10% to 15% seen once. Here the sequenced sample was PBMCs, taken at surgery. Every receptor here comes from a male donor with early-stage non-small cell lung cancer.

This clonotype was observed a few times. The chain links TRBV3-1 to TRBJ1-1, with a weak D call TRBD1 (6 bases). The CDR3 contains 17 residues. Trimming removed 3 bases at V and 1 base at J, with 18 bases between. Per the germline V gene, CDR1 is LGHDT and CDR2 is YNNKEL (reference sequence). The CDR3, as DNA: TGTGCCAGCAGCCACTTTACTACAGGGAGGAGGAACACTGAAGCTTTCTTT. Amino acids: CASSHFTTGRRNTEAFF.

This clonotype was observed a handful of times. This chain links TRBV12-3 or TRBV12-4 with TRBJ2-6; TRBD2 matches 11 bases. The CDR3 extends over 17 amino acids. The J segment lost 0 bases and the V segment lost 5 bases, leaving 3 bases of the junction unmatched. In nucleotides, the CDR3 is TGTGCCAGCAGTCCCGGGACTAGCGGCTCTGGGGCCAACGTCCTGACTTTC. It yields the protein CASSPGTSGSGANVLTF.

The gene calls are TRBV10-3 and TRBJ1-6; D may be TRBD1 (5 bases). Germline CDR1 is ENHRY and CDR2 is SYGVKD. The CDR3 loop spans 14 amino acids. Deletions cut 10 bases from V and 7 bases from J, with 17 bases between. The CDR3 nucleotides read TGTGCCACCTCTTCCGGGACGGGAAATTCACCCCTCCACTTT. This gives the protein CATSSGTGNSPLHF.

This rearrangement joins TRBV6-6 to TRBJ2-3; a weak D match, TRBD1 (5 bases). V was cut by 4 bases and J by 0 bases, with 8 bases left in between. Germline V gene sequence: CDR1 MNHNY, CDR2 SVGAGI (reference sequence). The CDR3 is 14 amino acids. CDR3 region: CASSSTASTDTQYF. The CDR3 coding sequence is TGTGCCAGCAGTTCGACAGCGAGCACAGATACGCAGTATTTT.

This clonotype was observed a few times. This chain connects TRBV19 to TRBJ1-2; D ambiguous. This CDR3 region has 12 residues. The germline V gene has CDR1 LNHDA and CDR2 SQIVND (reference sequence). V lost 3 bases and J lost 2, with 4 bases in between. The CDR3, as DNA: TGTGCCAGTAGTATTCTAAACTATGGCTACACCTTC. Protein: CASSILNYGYTF.

V usage is TRBV15 and J usage is TRBJ2-7, with 11 bases matching TRBD1. CDR3 length equals 14 residues. Germline V gene data show CDR1 as LNHNV and CDR2 as YYDKDF (reference sequence). With V trimmed by 3 bases and J by 4 bases, 2 bases remained unmatched. The chain's CDR3 is CATSRDRGQYEQYF. The CDR3, as DNA: TGTGCCACCAGCAGGGACAGGGGGCAATACGAGCAGTACTTC.

Ten or more counts support this clonotype. This chain joins TRBV11-1 and TRBJ1-2, with a weak D call TRBD1 (6 bases). Trimming pared 3 bases from V and 1 base from J, leaving 15 bases between. In germline, CDR1 is SGHAT, CDR2 FQDESV (reference sequence). This CDR3 is built from 16 residues. CDR3 sequence: CASSLIGGSLNYGYTF. In DNA form, the CDR3 reads TGTGCCAGCAGCTTGATCGGGGGCAGCCTTAACTATGGCTACACCTTC. The whole variable domain, remainder taken from reference TRBV11-1 and TRBJ1-2, is EAEVAQSPRYKITEKSQAVAFWCDPISGHATLYWYRQILGQGPELLVQFQDESVVDDSQLPKDRFSAERLKGVDSTLKIQPAELGDSAMYLCASSLIGGSLNYGYTFGSGTRLTVV.

This clonotype showed up just once. The chain combines TRBV12-3 or TRBV12-4 with TRBJ2-3; 9 bases agree with TRBD2. V trimming: 5 bases; J trimming: 8 bases; junction bases outside the gene matches: 14. The CDR3 totals 16 residues. CDR3 residues: CASSLRVAGELGTQYF. Here the CDR3 DNA reads TGTGCCAGCAGTCTAAGGGTAGCGGGGGAGCTCGGTACGCAGTATTTT.

The chain couples TRBV5-6 to TRBJ2-1, with a weak D call TRBD1 (6 bases). Germline CDR1 reads SGHDT; CDR2 reads YYEEEE. The CDR3 spans 13 residues. The V end was cut by 7 bases, the J end by 7 bases, with 15 bases between. The CDR3 loop reads CASRRQDKNEQFF. The CDR3 nucleotides are TGTGCCAGCCGAAGACAGGACAAGAATGAGCAGTTCTTC.

This clonotype was counted at least ten times. This sequence joins TRBV20-1 and TRBJ2-1, with D uncertain. The CDR3 contains 12 residues. V was pared by 1 base and J by 5 bases, with 6 bases between. Germline V lookup: CDR1 DFQATT, CDR2 SNEGSKA (reference sequence). The chain's CDR3 is CSARVGNNEQFF. Written as DNA, the CDR3 is TGCAGTGCTAGAGTCGGCAACAATGAGCAGTTCTTC.

A few counts support this clonotype. This chain joins TRBV29-1 and TRBJ1-1, with D unresolved. The CDR3 sequence is 11 residues long. Germline CDR1 reads SQVTM; CDR2 reads ANQGSEA. Between the trimmed V and J ends, which lost 7 bases and 5 bases, there was a span of 11 bases. DNA of the CDR3: TGCAGCGCCCCCCGCGGGACTGAAGCTTTCTTT. This encodes CSAPRGTEAFF.

This clonotype was observed a handful of times. The chain is built from TRBV20-1 and TRBJ2-2; 14 nucleotides align to TRBD2. The CDR3 length is 18 residues. V shed 1 base and J 5 bases; nucleotides not matched to a gene: 9. Germline assignment: CDR1 DFQATT and CDR2 SNEGSKA (reference sequence). The CDR3 sequence: CSARGVGLAGGGTGELFF. The DNA for the CDR3 is TGCAGTGCTAGAGGGGTAGGACTAGCGGGAGGAGGGACCGGGGAGCTGTTTTTT.

This clonotype was recorded at least ten times. This sequence joins TRBV29-1 and TRBJ1-5; D might be TRBD1 (5 bases). Trimming pared 6 bases from V and 0 bases from J, leaving 9 bases between. There are 13 residues in the CDR3. From germline, CDR1 is SQVTM and CDR2 ANQGSEA. In nucleotides, the CDR3 is TGCAGCGTACAGGTTTATAGCAATCAGCCCCAGCATTTT. Its protein product is CSVQVYSNQPQHF.

The chain recombines TRBV5-1 with TRBJ2-6; TRBD2 is a possible D gene (5 bases). Looked up from germline, CDR1 is SGHRS and CDR2 is YFSETQ. The CDR3 is 17 amino acids. Deletions cut 1 base from V and 4 bases from J, with 15 bases between. The chain's CDR3 is CASSLRPEVTGANVLTF. The CDR3 bases are TGCGCCAGCAGCTTGAGGCCGGAGGTGACAGGGGCCAACGTCCTGACTTTC.

The V and J genes are TRBV6-1 and TRBJ1-5; D is unclear. The CDR3 has 14 amino acids. Germline CDR1 is MNHNS and CDR2 is SASEGT. The V end lost 3 bases, the J end lost 0 bases, and 6 bases lay between the germline ends. This CDR3 reads CASSEVNSNQPQHF. CDR3 nucleotides: TGTGCCAGCAGTGAGGTTAATAGCAATCAGCCCCAGCATTTT.

The genes are TRBV2 and TRBJ1-2; the D is unclear. V lost 7 bases and J 2 bases, leaving 17 bases between the germline ends. This CDR3 is built from 15 residues. CDR1 is SNHLY and CDR2 is FYNNEI in the germline V gene. For the CDR3, the DNA is TGTGCCAGCACCCCTCGCTCCCCCCCAAACTATGGCTACACCTTC. Translated, it gives CASTPRSPPNYGYTF.

CDR3 protein: CASSPTDREETQYF. The CDR3 nucleotides read TGTGCCAGCAGTCCAACGGACAGGGAAGAGACCCAGTACTTC. The V and J genes are TRBV2 and TRBJ2-5, with TRBD1 matching 8 bases. The V gene's germline CDR1 is SNHLY and CDR2 FYNNEI. With V trimmed by 5 bases and J by 3 bases, 5 bases remained unmatched. The CDR3 has 14 residues.

V usage is TRBV29-1 and J usage is TRBJ1-2; 7 positions match TRBD1. Trimming at V came to 4 bases and at J to 4 bases, leaving 12 bases not matched to a gene. Germline-derived CDR1 and CDR2 are SQVTM and ANQGSEA. This CDR3 is 15 amino acids long. In DNA form, the CDR3 reads TGCAGCGTTGGGCCAAAGGGGGCGAGGGGCTATGGCTACACCTTC. Amino acid sequence: CSVGPKGARGYGYTF.

There are many counts of this clonotype. The genes are TRBV23-1 and TRBJ1-5; TRBD1 matches 12 bases. TRBV23-1 is reported as an ORF; its role is uncertain. V lost 2 bases and J lost 5; bases outside the gene matches: 1. This CDR3 has 15 residues. The CDR3 sequence: CASSQRDRGHQPQHF. DNA for the CDR3: TGCGCCAGCAGTCAAAGGGACAGGGGGCATCAGCCCCAGCATTTT.

This clonotype was detected a few times. V gene TRBV5-1 combines with J gene TRBJ2-3, with D maybe TRBD1 (5 bases). This CDR3 spans 15 amino acids. V dropped 1 base and J dropped 0 bases, with 9 bases sitting between them. The V gene's germline CDR1 is SGHRS and CDR2 YFSETQ. Written as DNA, the CDR3 is TGCGCCAGCAGCTTGAACCCAGGGAGCACAGATACGCAGTATTTT. It specifies CASSLNPGSTDTQYF.

The CDR3 nucleotides read TGTGCCAGCAGCTTAGCGATGACAGGCGACTATGGCTACACCTTC. This codes for CASSLAMTGDYGYTF. V and J are TRBV7-9 and TRBJ1-2, with D tentatively TRBD1 (6 bases). The CDR3 is 15 residues long. The ends were cut back, 0 bases at V and 3 bases at J, with 11 bases in the middle. The germline V gene encodes CDR1 SEHNR and CDR2 FQNEAQ (reference sequence).

The chain recombines TRBV30 with TRBJ1-2, with 12 bases aligning to TRBD1. The CDR3 has 17 amino acids. The junction had 13 bases not matched to a gene; V was cut back by 5 bases and J by 3 bases. Germline V CDR1 and CDR2: GTSNPN, SVGIG (reference sequence). The CDR3 spells CAWVQRDRGRTYYGYTF. DNA for the CDR3: TGTGCCTGGGTTCAGAGGGACAGGGGGCGAACGTACTATGGCTACACCTTC.

This clonotype was observed at least ten times. This chain joins TRBV29-1 and TRBJ2-4, with 10 positions matching TRBD1. This CDR3 region has 13 residues. The J segment lost 6 bases and the V segment lost 3 bases, leaving 2 bases of the junction unmatched. Looked up from germline, CDR1 is SQVTM and CDR2 is ANQGSEA. The CDR3 reads CSVEGQGTNIQYF. The CDR3 nucleotides are TGCAGCGTTGAGGGACAGGGGACAAACATTCAGTACTTC. The whole variable domain, filled in from reference TRBV29-1 and TRBJ2-4, reads SAVISQKPSRDICQRGTSLTIQCQVDSQVTMMFWYRQQPGQSLTLIATANQGSEATYESGFVIDKFPISRPNLTFSTLTVSNMSPEDSSIYLCSVEGQGTNIQYFGAGTRLSVL.

By share, this clonotype counts as medium-sized. The chain has TRBV20-1 and TRBJ2-7; 12 bases agree with TRBD2. From germline, CDR1 is DFQATT and CDR2 SNEGSKA (reference sequence). The CDR3 runs 14 residues. Trimming at V came to 1 base and at J to 4 bases, leaving 2 bases not matched to a gene. The chain's CDR3 is CSARGTSGIYEQYF. CDR3 coding DNA: TGCAGTGCTAGAGGGACTAGCGGGATTTACGAGCAGTACTTC.

This clonotype has at least ten counts. V usage is TRBV3-1 and J usage is TRBJ2-7; D perhaps matches TRBD1 (6 bases). The CDR3 spans 15 residues. The V gene's germline CDR1 is LGHDT and CDR2 YNNKEL (reference sequence). The germline V and J ends were trimmed by 0 bases and 7 bases, with 16 bases remaining between them. DNA of the CDR3: TGTGCCAGCAGCCAAGACGGACAGCTAGTTCGGGAGCAGTACTTC. It is translated as CASSQDGQLVREQYF.

The J gene is TRBJ1-1, the V gene TRBV29-1; D unresolved. Germline loops: CDR1 SQVTM, CDR2 ANQGSEA. Trimming removed 6 bases at V and 6 bases at J, with 20 bases between. The CDR3 runs to 14 residues. This CDR3 reads CSVRLGFWMAEAFF. DNA for the CDR3: TGCAGCGTCCGGTTAGGGTTTTGGATGGCTGAAGCTTTCTTT.

This clonotype has at least ten counts. The gene calls are TRBV6-2 or TRBV6-3 and TRBJ1-5; 8 nucleotides agree with TRBD1. The germline CDR1 and CDR2 sequences are MNHEY and SVGEGT. The CDR3 spans 16 residues. The V gene end was trimmed by 7 bases and the J gene end by 2 bases; junction bases not matched to a gene: 10. DNA of the CDR3: TGTGCCAGCACTGACAGGGGAATAAGGGGCAATCAGCCCCAGCATTTT. It translates to CASTDRGIRGNQPQHF.

In its sample, this clonotype was seen many times. This chain links TRBV20-1 with TRBJ1-5; 7 nucleotides align to TRBD1. V was pared by 5 bases and J by 2 bases, with 9 bases of the junction left unmatched. CDR3 length: 15 amino acids. CDR1 DFQATT and CDR2 SNEGSKA come from the germline V gene (reference sequence). The CDR3: CSADDREVGNQPQHF. In nucleotides, the CDR3 is TGCAGTGCTGATGACAGGGAGGTCGGCAATCAGCCCCAGCATTTT.

The rearrangement links TRBV13 to TRBJ2-3; TRBD2 aligns across 9 bases. This CDR3 comprises 16 residues. V was clipped by 4 bases and J by 6 bases; unmatched bases: 11. Germline loops: CDR1 PRHDT, CDR2 FYEKMQ (reference sequence). CDR3: CASSSRTSEMRDTQYF. Written as DNA, the CDR3 is TGTGCCAGCAGCTCCCGGACTAGCGAAATGAGGGATACGCAGTATTTT.

The chain is built from TRBV5-6 and TRBJ2-7, with 10 bases fitting TRBD2. The trim removed 4 bases at V and 4 bases at J, leaving 5 bases unmatched. Per germline, CDR1 SGHDT and CDR2 YYEEEE. The CDR3 runs to 14 residues. The DNA for the CDR3 is TGTGCCAGCAGCGGGCAGCGGGAGGGTTACGAGCAGTACTTC. It specifies CASSGQREGYEQYF. The variable domain in full, completed from reference TRBV5-6 and TRBJ2-7, reads DAGVTQSPTHLIKTRGQQVTLRCSPKSGHDTVSWYQQALGQGPQFIFQYYEEEERQRGNFPDRFSGHQFPNYSSELNVNALLLGDSALYLCASSGQREGYEQYFGPGTRLTVT.